The 14 T cell receptor beta chains below were found in one sample sequenced in a study of cytomegalovirus exposure and HLA in healthy donors. It was with 60 Vbeta and 13 Jbeta primers that the PCR ran. TCRdb's table, derived via immunoSEQ multiplex PCR, lists solely in-frame clones and lacks some. The data hold some 180,000 clones, with under 80% observed a single time. The sequencing input was PBMCs. These receptors all come from a woman in her twenties or thirties in good health and CMV-seropositive.

This clone was seen a few times. The chain couples TRBV6-6 to TRBJ1-5; D call uncertain. From germline, CDR1 is MNHNY and CDR2 SVGAGI (reference sequence). The CDR3 loop spans 12 amino acids. The V end lost 5 bases, the J end lost 7 bases, and 9 bases lay between the germline ends. The DNA of the CDR3 is TGTGCCAGCAGTCACACATCCCAGCCCCAGCATTTT. Protein: CASSHTSQPQHF.

The DNA of the CDR3 is TGTGCCAGCAGTCGAGAGCATGAGACCCAGTACTTC. Translation gives CASSREHETQYF. V is TRBV28 and J is TRBJ2-5; D not certain. Between the trimmed V and J ends, which lost 5 bases and 5 bases, there was a span of 9 bases. Per germline, CDR1 MDHEN and CDR2 SYDVKM. This CDR3 spans 12 amino acids.

The chain's CDR3 is CASSLQQGAREQYF. CDR3 DNA sequence: TGTGCCAGCAGCTTACAACAGGGGGCAAGGGAGCAGTACTTC. This sequence joins TRBV7-8 and TRBJ2-7, with 9 positions matching TRBD1. Trimming at V came to 2 bases and at J to 7 bases, leaving 6 bases not matched to a gene. The germline CDR1 and CDR2 sequences are SGHVS and FQNEAQ. The CDR3 has 14 amino acids.

This clone was recorded a few times. The chain has TRBV7-2 and TRBJ2-2; 9 nucleotides agree with TRBD2. Germline-derived CDR1 and CDR2 are SGHTA and FQGNSA. This CDR3 spans 14 amino acids. V shed 5 bases, J shed 7 bases, and the junction held 5 bases outside the gene matches. In nucleotides, the CDR3 is TGTGCCAGCAGCCCAGGACTAGCGAGCGGGGAGCTGTTTTTT. Its protein product is CASSPGLASGELFF.

The chain has TRBV4-2 and TRBJ2-1; perhaps TRBD2 as D (6 bases). Germline loops: CDR1 LGHNA, CDR2 YNFKEQ. The CDR3 runs to 16 residues. V lost 5 bases, J lost 1 base, and 15 bases lay in between. The CDR3 loop reads CASSSSAGGSYNEQFF. DNA for the CDR3: TGTGCCAGCAGCTCAAGCGCAGGAGGGTCCTACAATGAGCAGTTCTTC.

V is TRBV13 and J is TRBJ2-3; 7 nucleotides agree with TRBD1. The CDR3 contains 13 residues. Germline V gene sequence: CDR1 PRHDT, CDR2 FYEKMQ (reference sequence). The V and J ends lost 8 bases and 0 bases, in that order; junction bases with no gene match: 2. CDR3 sequence: CASLGGSTDTQYF. Here the CDR3 DNA reads TGTGCCAGCTTAGGGGGCAGCACAGATACGCAGTATTTT.

The chain is built from TRBV7-7 and TRBJ2-3; D perhaps matches TRBD1 (5 bases). V lost 1 base and J 4 bases, leaving 12 bases between the germline ends. This CDR3 is built from 15 residues. Per the germline V gene, CDR1 is SSHAT and CDR2 is FNYEAQ (reference sequence). The CDR3 coding sequence is TGTGCCAGCAGCTTAGGTCAGGGAAATGCAGATACGCAGTATTTT. Protein sequence: CASSLGQGNADTQYF.

The V call is TRBV28, the J call TRBJ2-3; weak D call: TRBD2 (5 bases). Per germline, CDR1 MDHEN and CDR2 SYDVKM. This CDR3 comprises 13 residues. V lost 11 bases and J 0 bases, leaving 12 bases between the germline ends. The CDR3 bases are TGTGCCGGATCTCGGACTAGCACAGATACGCAGTATTTT. It yields the protein CAGSRTSTDTQYF.

The chain links TRBV30 to TRBJ2-7; TRBD1 is a possible D gene (7 bases). CDR3 length equals 12 residues. Germline-derived CDR1 and CDR2 are GTSNPN and SVGIG (reference sequence). CDR3 DNA sequence: TGTGCGTGGCGGGACAGATCCTACGAGCAGTACTTC. Translated, it gives CAWRDRSYEQYF.

The chain uses TRBV7-8 and TRBJ1-4, with 7 positions matching TRBD1. The CDR3 runs to 16 residues. Germline loops: CDR1 SGHVS, CDR2 FQNEAQ. The V gene end was trimmed by 2 bases and the J gene end by 7 bases; junction bases not matched to a gene: 10. The CDR3 reads CASSLTFRQGSEKLFF. The CDR3 nucleotides are TGTGCCAGCAGCTTAACCTTCCGACAGGGAAGTGAAAAACTGTTTTTT.

This chain joins TRBV7-9 and TRBJ2-7; the match to TRBD1 covers 7 bases. The CDR3 length is 14 residues. Per germline, CDR1 SEHNR and CDR2 FQNEAQ (reference sequence). V gave up 3 bases and J gave up 5 bases; unmatched junction bases: 7. CDR3 nucleotides: TGTGCCAGCAGCTTGCCCTACAGGGGACACGAGCAGTACTTC. Translation: CASSLPYRGHEQYF.

The chain carries TRBV5-1 and TRBJ1-2; 8 bases align to TRBD1. The CDR3 is 16 residues long. Germline CDR1 SGHRS, CDR2 YFSETQ. After removal of 4 bases from V and 0 bases from J, the junction contained 8 bases not matched to a gene. The CDR3 region is CASSEGDRKSNYGYTF. CDR3 coding DNA: TGCGCCAGCAGCGAGGGGGACAGGAAATCTAACTATGGCTACACCTTC.

The gene calls are TRBV28 and TRBJ1-5, with 9 positions matching TRBD1. The CDR3 extends over 14 amino acids. V shed 4 bases and J 9 bases; nucleotides not matched to a gene: 7. CDR1 MDHEN and CDR2 SYDVKM come from the germline V gene. DNA of the CDR3: TGTGCCAGCAGTTCCACTGACAGGGGGGTGCCCCAGCATTTT. Encoded protein: CASSSTDRGVPQHF.

The rearrangement uses TRBV28 and TRBJ2-5, with 7 bases that match TRBD1. The DNA end lines up better with TRBJ2-7; the J call may be wrong. The germline gives CDR1 MDHEN, CDR2 SYDVKM. CDR3 length: 14 residues. For the CDR3, the DNA is TGTGCCAGCAGTTCCGGGACAGCTAACTACGAGCAGTACTTC. Translation: CASSSGTANYEQYF.